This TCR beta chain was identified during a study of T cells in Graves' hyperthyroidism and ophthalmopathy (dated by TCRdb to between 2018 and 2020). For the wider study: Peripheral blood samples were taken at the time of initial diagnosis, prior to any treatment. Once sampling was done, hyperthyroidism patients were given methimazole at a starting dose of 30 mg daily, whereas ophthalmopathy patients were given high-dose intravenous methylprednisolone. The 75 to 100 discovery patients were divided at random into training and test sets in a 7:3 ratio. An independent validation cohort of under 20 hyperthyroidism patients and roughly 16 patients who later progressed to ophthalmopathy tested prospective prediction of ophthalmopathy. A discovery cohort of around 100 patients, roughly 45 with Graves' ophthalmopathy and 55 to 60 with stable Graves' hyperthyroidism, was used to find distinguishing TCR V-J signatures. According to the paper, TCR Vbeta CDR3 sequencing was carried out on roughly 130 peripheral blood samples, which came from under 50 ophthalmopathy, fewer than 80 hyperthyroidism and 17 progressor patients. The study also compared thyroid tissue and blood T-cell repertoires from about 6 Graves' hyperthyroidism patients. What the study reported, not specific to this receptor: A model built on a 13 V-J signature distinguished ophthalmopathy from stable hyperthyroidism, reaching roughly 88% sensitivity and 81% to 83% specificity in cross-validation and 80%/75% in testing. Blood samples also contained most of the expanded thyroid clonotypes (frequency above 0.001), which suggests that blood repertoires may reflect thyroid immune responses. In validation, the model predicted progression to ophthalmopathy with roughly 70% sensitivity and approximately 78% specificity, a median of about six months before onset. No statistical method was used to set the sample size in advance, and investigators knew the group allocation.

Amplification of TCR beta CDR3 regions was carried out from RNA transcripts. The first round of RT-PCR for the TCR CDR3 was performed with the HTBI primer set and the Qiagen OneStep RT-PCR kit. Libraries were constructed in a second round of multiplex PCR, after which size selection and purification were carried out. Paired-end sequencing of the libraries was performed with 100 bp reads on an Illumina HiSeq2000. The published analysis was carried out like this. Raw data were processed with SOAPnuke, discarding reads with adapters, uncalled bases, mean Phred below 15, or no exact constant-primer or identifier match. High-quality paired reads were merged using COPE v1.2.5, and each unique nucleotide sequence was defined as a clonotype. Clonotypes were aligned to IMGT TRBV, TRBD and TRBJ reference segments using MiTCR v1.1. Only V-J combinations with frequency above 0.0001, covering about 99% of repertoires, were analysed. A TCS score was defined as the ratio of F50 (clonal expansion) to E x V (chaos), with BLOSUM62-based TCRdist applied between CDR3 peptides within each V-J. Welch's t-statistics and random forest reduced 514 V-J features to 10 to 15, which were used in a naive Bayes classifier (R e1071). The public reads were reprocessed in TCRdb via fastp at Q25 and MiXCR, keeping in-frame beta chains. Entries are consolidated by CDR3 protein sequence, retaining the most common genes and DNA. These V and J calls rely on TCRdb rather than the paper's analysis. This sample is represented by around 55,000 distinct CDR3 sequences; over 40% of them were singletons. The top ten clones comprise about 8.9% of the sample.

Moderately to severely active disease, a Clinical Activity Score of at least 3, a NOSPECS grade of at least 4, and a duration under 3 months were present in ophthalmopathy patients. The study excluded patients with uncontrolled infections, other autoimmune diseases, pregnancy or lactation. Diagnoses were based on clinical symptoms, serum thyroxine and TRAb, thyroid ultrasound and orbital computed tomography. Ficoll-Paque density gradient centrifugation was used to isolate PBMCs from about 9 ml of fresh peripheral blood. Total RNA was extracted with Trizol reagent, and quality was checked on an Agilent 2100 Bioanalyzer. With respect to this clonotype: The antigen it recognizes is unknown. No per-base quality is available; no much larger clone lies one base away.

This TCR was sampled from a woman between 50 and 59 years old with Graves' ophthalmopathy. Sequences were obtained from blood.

The nucleotides are TGTGCCAGCAGCGTATTTGAGGGTCTAGGTGAAAAACTGTTTTTT. Its protein product is CASSVFEGLGEKLFF. The chain couples TRBV9 to TRBJ1-4, with no D gene named confidently. CDR1 is given as SGDLS and CDR2 as YYNGEE, both from the germline V gene. V is clipped by 1 base and J by 7 bases, and the sequence between their germline boundaries is 14 bases long. The CDR3 contains 15 residues, cysteine and phenylalanine counted. The entry retains the CDR3 DNA only, 45 bases that are in frame from base 1.